Listed below are T cell receptor beta chains from one sample, sequenced in a study of blood T cells in healthy people across ages. TCRdb passed the 5' RACE reads through MiXCR, listing each CDR3 protein once. The data hold 800,000 to 950,000 distinct CDR3 sequences, with about 48% observed a single time. What was sequenced was blood. These receptors all come from a man aged 25-40 years in good health. Both conserved end residues are part of each CDR3. D genes are given only for firm matches. Not every row has a clone size; where given, it reads once, few, many or a size class.

TRBJ1-1 TRBV7-6 few NA CASSPAVVNTEAFF TGTGCCAGCAGTCCAGCGGTGGTGAACACTGAAGCTTTCTTT
TRBJ2-1 TRBV30 NA NA CAWSSGTASSEQFF TGTGCCTGGAGTTCTGGGACGGCCAGTAGTGAGCAGTTCTTC
TRBJ2-1 TRBV6-1 NA TRBD1 CASTFDRGGNERFF TGTGCCAGCACTTTCGACAGGGGGGGCAATGAGCGGTTCTTC
TRBJ1-4 TRBV7-2 NA NA CASSDSGSSNEKLFF TGTGCCAGCAGCGACTCAGGGTCTTCTAATGAAAAACTGTTTTTT
TRBJ2-3 TRBV4-1 NA TRBD2 CASSQDSSGASTDTQYF TGCGCCAGCAGCCAAGATTCGAGCGGGGCTAGCACAGATACGCAGTATTTT
TRBJ2-1 TRBV5-1 few TRBD2 CASSSTTSGGLIEQFF TGCGCCAGCAGCTCCACGACTAGCGGGGGATTGATTGAGCAGTTCTTC
TRBJ2-1 TRBV11-2 NA NA CASSPAVFNNEQFF TGTGCCAGCAGCCCGGCGGTCTTTAACAATGAGCAGTTCTTC
TRBJ2-1 TRBV11-2 NA TRBD2 CASTIGLAGWNEQFF TGTGCCAGCACTATCGGACTAGCGGGCTGGAATGAGCAGTTCTTC
TRBJ1-1 TRBV29-1 few TRBD1 CSVQQGTNTEAFF TGCAGCGTTCAACAGGGGACGAACACTGAAGCTTTCTTT
TRBJ2-5 TRBV4-2 many NA CASSQDSGGTETQYF TGTGCCAGCAGCCAAGATTCCGGGGGCACAGAGACCCAGTACTTC
TRBJ2-5 TRBV29-1 NA NA CSVEGGGRAGKETQYF TGCAGCGTTGAAGGTGGTGGTCGGGCCGGCAAAGAGACCCAGTACTTC
TRBJ2-7 TRBV5-1 few NA CASSPDSSAYEQYF TGCGCCAGCAGCCCGGACAGTTCCGCCTACGAGCAGTACTTC
TRBJ2-7 TRBV4-1 NA TRBD1 CASSQVVGGVSSYEQYF TGCGCCAGCAGCCAAGTGGTAGGGGGCGTGAGCTCCTACGAGCAGTACTTC
TRBJ2-1 TRBV4-1 many NA CASSQVETGNEQFF TGCGCCAGCAGCCAAGTAGAAACAGGCAATGAGCAGTTCTTC
TRBJ2-7 TRBV12-3/TRBV12-4 NA NA CASSFRRGHLYEQYF TGTGCCAGCAGTTTCAGGAGGGGACACCTCTACGAGCAGTACTTC
TRBJ2-3 TRBV30 NA NA CACTPSTDTQYF TGTGCCTGTACACCTAGCACAGATACGCAGTATTTT
TRBJ2-7 TRBV6-1 few TRBD1 CAGRTGGSYEQYF TGTGCCGGAAGGACAGGGGGCTCTTACGAGCAGTACTTC
TRBJ2-6 TRBV4-3 few NA CASSQESGAGANVLTF TGCGCCAGCAGCCAAGAATCGGGGGCTGGGGCCAACGTCCTGACTTTC
TRBJ2-1 TRBV5-1 NA TRBD2 CASSYGGGAYEQFF TGCGCCAGCAGCTACGGCGGGGGGGCCTATGAGCAGTTCTTC
TRBJ1-1 TRBV30 NA NA CAWKNMNTEAFF TGTGCCTGGAAGAACATGAACACTGAAGCTTTCTTT
TRBJ2-3 TRBV18 NA NA CASSPREADTQYF TGTGCCAGCTCACCCAGGGAGGCAGATACGCAGTATTTT
TRBJ2-1 TRBV7-2 NA NA CASSLTPSSYNEQFF TGTGCCAGCAGCTTGACTCCCAGCTCCTACAATGAGCAGTTCTTC
TRBJ2-7 TRBV12-3/TRBV12-4 NA NA CASSLVRAGSYEQYF TGTGCCAGCAGTTTAGTTAGGGCAGGGAGCTACGAGCAGTACTTC
TRBJ1-2 TRBV20-1 NA NA CSARVQPYGYTF TGCAGTGCTAGAGTGCAGCCCTATGGCTACACCTTC
TRBJ2-1 TRBV6-5 many NA CASSPDRSSYNEQFF TGTGCCAGCAGCCCCGACAGGAGCTCCTACAATGAGCAGTTCTTC
TRBJ2-2 TRBV27 NA NA CASSSDRSNTGELFF TGTGCCAGCAGTTCCGACAGGTCGAACACCGGGGAGCTGTTTTTT
TRBJ2-3 TRBV20-1 NA TRBD2 CSAAPSGGGSTDTQYF TGCAGTGCAGCGCCTAGCGGGGGCGGGAGCACAGATACGCAGTATTTT
TRBJ2-5 TRBV7-2 NA NA CVSSPPSSHETQYF TGTGTCAGCAGCCCCCCTAGTTCACACGAGACCCAGTACTTC